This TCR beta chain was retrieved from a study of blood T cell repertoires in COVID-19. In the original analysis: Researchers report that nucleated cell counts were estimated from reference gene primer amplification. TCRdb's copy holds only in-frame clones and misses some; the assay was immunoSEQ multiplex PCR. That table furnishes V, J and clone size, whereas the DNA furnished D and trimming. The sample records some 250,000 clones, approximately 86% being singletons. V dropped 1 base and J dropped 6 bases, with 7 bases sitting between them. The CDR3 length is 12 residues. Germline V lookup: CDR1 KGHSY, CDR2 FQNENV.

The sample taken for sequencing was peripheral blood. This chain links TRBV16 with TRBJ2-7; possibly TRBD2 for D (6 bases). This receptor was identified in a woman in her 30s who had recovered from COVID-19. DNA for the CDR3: TGTGCCAGCAGCCAATGGGGAGGCGAGCAGTACTTC. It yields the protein CASSQWGGEQYF.